Listed below are T cell receptor beta chains from one sample, sequenced in a study of blood T cells in healthy people across ages. TCRdb re-called the 5' RACE reads with MiXCR, one entry per CDR3 protein. The sample includes roughly 1,000,000 distinct CDR3 sequences, under 30% of them seen just once. These same data were also listed under a study on T cells of mothers and their children.

The source material was blood. These receptors all come from a girl aged 2-9 years in good health. Each CDR3 is given with its conserved first and last residue. A D gene is named only where the DNA matches it firmly. Only part of the rows carry a size: once, few, many, or a class if the clone is expanded.

clone_size	v_call	j_call	d_call	cdr3_aa	cdr3_nt
-	TRBV6-5	TRBJ2-2	TRBD1	CASSFWTGAGNTGELFF	TGTGCCAGCAGTTTTTGGACAGGGGCGGGGAACACCGGGGAGCTGTTTTTT
few	TRBV15	TRBJ2-1	-	CATSRGGDEQFF	TGTGCCACCAGCAGAGGGGGGGATGAGCAGTTCTTC
-	TRBV12-3/TRBV12-4	TRBJ2-7	-	CASLSQGELLGEQYF	TGTGCCAGCTTATCCCAGGGCGAACTCCTTGGTGAGCAGTACTTC
-	TRBV7-9	TRBJ1-5	-	CASSLDIGVRGNQPQHF	TGTGCCAGCAGCTTAGACATTGGGGTAAGGGGAAATCAGCCCCAGCATTTT
-	TRBV7-9	TRBJ1-1	-	CAGSWTVDTEAFF	TGTGCCGGCAGCTGGACAGTTGACACTGAAGCTTTCTTT
few	TRBV24-1	TRBJ1-2	-	CATSDKGYGYPF	TGTGCCACCAGTGATAAGGGCTATGGCTACCCCTTC
few	TRBV7-8	TRBJ1-6	-	CASSADFNSPLHF	TGTGCCAGCAGCGCCGACTTTAATTCACCCCTCCACTTT
-	TRBV5-5	TRBJ1-4	TRBD1	CASSSGQGALQDEKLFF	TGTGCCAGCAGCTCCGGACAGGGGGCGCTTCAGGATGAAAAACTGTTTTTT
-	TRBV19	TRBJ2-5	-	CASLGYQETQYF	TGTGCCAGTCTGGGTTATCAAGAGACCCAGTACTTC
-	TRBV12-3/TRBV12-4	TRBJ2-1	-	CASSPLDFKEQFF	TGTGCCAGCAGTCCCTTAGATTTCAAGGAGCAGTTCTTC
few	TRBV19	TRBJ2-1	-	CASSTTGNEQFF	TGTGCCAGTAGTACTACAGGGAACGAGCAGTTCTTC
once	TRBV9	TRBJ2-1	-	CASSVEMVVNEQFF	TGTGCCAGCAGCGTAGAGATGGTAGTGAATGAGCAGTTCTTC
-	TRBV4-1	TRBJ1-1	-	CASSSNSPAFF	TGCGCCAGCAGCAGTAACAGTCCGGCTTTCTTT
-	TRBV18	TRBJ1-2	-	CASSPPIFASDGYTF	TGTGCCAGCTCACCACCGATTTTCGCCAGCGATGGCTACACCTTC
many	TRBV12-3/TRBV12-4	TRBJ2-5	-	CASSGETQYF	TGTGCCAGCAGTGGAGAGACCCAGTACTTC
-	TRBV20-1	TRBJ2-7	-	CSAAMSGGILEQYF	TGCAGTGCGGCGATGAGTGGGGGGATCCTCGAGCAGTACTTC
-	TRBV27	TRBJ1-2	-	CASRSGWDEGNGYTF	TGTGCCAGCAGGTCCGGGTGGGATGAGGGGAATGGCTACACCTTC
few	TRBV6-6	TRBJ2-2	-	CASSSLQGSTGELFF	TGTGCCAGCAGTTCCTTACAGGGTAGCACCGGGGAGCTGTTTTTT
once	TRBV13	TRBJ2-7	TRBD1	CASSGPQGAYEQYF	TGTGCCAGCAGCGGCCCGCAGGGGGCCTACGAGCAGTACTTC
few	TRBV7-9	TRBJ1-2	-	CASSLVQGDGYTF	TGTGCCAGCAGCTTAGTACAAGGGGATGGCTACACCTTC
-	TRBV9	TRBJ1-5	TRBD1	CASSGEPGQTLFSNQPQHF	TGTGCCAGCAGCGGGGAACCGGGACAGACACTTTTTAGCAATCAGCCCCAGCATTTT
-	TRBV5-1	TRBJ1-4	-	CASTQATGYNEKLFF	TGCGCCAGCACCCAGGCGACGGGGTATAATGAAAAACTGTTTTTT
-	TRBV18	TRBJ2-5	-	CASSPLQGSGEFF	TGTGCCAGCTCACCACTGCAGGGGTCGGGGGAGTTCTTC
few	TRBV25-1	TRBJ2-7	TRBD1	CASSWDRGAYEQYF	TGTGCCAGCAGTTGGGACAGGGGGGCTTACGAGCAGTACTTC
-	TRBV12-3/TRBV12-4	TRBJ2-7	-	CASSFSSGSEQYF	TGTGCCAGCAGTTTTAGTTCAGGGTCCGAGCAGTACTTC
few	TRBV5-1	TRBJ2-5	TRBD2	CASSLDLSGGQETQYF	TGCGCCAGCAGCTTGGACCTCAGCGGGGGCCAAGAGACCCAGTACTTC
few	TRBV5-1	TRBJ2-5	-	CASSLGDGGWETQYF	TGCGCCAGCAGCTTGGGGGACGGCGGCTGGGAGACCCAGTACTTC
-	TRBV20-1	TRBJ2-3	-	CSASHPGGTDTQYF	TGCAGTGCTAGTCATCCCGGGGGCACAGATACGCAGTATTTT
few	TRBV29-1	TRBJ1-3	-	CSVVDRNSGNTIYF	TGCAGCGTTGTAGACAGAAACTCTGGAAACACCATATATTTT
-	TRBV9	TRBJ2-1	TRBD1	CASSVGDRASNEQFF	TGTGCCAGCAGCGTAGGTGACAGGGCATCCAATGAGCAGTTCTTC
few	TRBV20-1	TRBJ1-5	TRBD1	CSAEGTGEDQPRHF	TGCAGTGCAGAAGGGACAGGGGAAGACCAGCCCCGGCATTTT
-	TRBV12-3/TRBV12-4	TRBJ2-7	TRBD1	CASSRNGQGEYF	TGTGCCAGCAGTCGAAACGGACAGGGCGAGTACTTC
-	TRBV11-2	TRBJ2-1	TRBD2	CASSLASGNNEQFF	TGTGCCAGCAGCTTGGCTAGCGGGAACAATGAGCAGTTCTTC
-	TRBV9	TRBJ2-7	-	CASSRDSTAAEQYF	TGTGCCAGCAGCAGAGACAGCACGGCTGCCGAGCAGTACTTC
-	TRBV7-9	TRBJ1-5	-	CASSLGARLDNQPQHF	TGTGCCAGCAGCTTAGGCGCAAGGTTAGACAATCAGCCCCAGCATTTT
-	TRBV29-1	TRBJ1-2	-	CSVDKTAPGYGYTF	TGCAGCGTTGATAAGACAGCCCCAGGCTATGGCTACACCTTC
-	TRBV3-1	TRBJ2-7	TRBD1	CASSQHGTGLMEEQYF	TGTGCCAGCAGCCAACACGGGACAGGGCTTATGGAAGAGCAGTACTTC
few	TRBV12-3/TRBV12-4	TRBJ2-1	-	CASSLSGGTIDEQFF	TGTGCCAGCAGTTTATCTGGAGGAACAATCGATGAGCAGTTCTTC
few	TRBV3-1	TRBJ1-2	-	CASSQVGLDSTYGYTF	TGTGCCAGCAGCCAAGTTGGGTTGGACAGCACCTATGGCTACACCTTC
-	TRBV28	TRBJ2-5	TRBD2	CASSHRLAGGSEQYF	TGTGCCAGCAGCCACCGCCTAGCGGGAGGTTCGGAGCAGTACTTC
few	TRBV7-3	TRBJ2-3	-	CASKGGASTDTQYF	TGTGCCAGCAAAGGGGGGGCTAGCACAGATACGCAGTATTTT
-	TRBV7-9	TRBJ2-1	TRBD2	CASSFRAGVDNEQFF	TGTGCCAGCAGCTTTCGAGCGGGAGTTGACAATGAGCAGTTCTTC
-	TRBV28	TRBJ1-2	TRBD1	CASRGGTGLFHGYTF	TGTGCCAGCAGGGGGGGGACAGGGTTGTTCCATGGCTACACCTTC